The sequence of this T cell receptor (beta chain) was determined in a study of shared clonotypes between healthy human individuals. Background on the study: The composition of the donors was two women and a few men aged 18 to 49.

The V and J ends lost 2 bases and 15 bases respectively, with 13 bases between them. CDR1 and CDR2 (germline): SGHTA, FQGNSA. The CDR3 sequence is 12 residues long. Notes on the study in general: Lower generation probabilities were found for non-shared clonotypes than for those shared by all four donors.

The assay was carried out at the deep level. About 30,000 T cell genomes, or approximately 0.2 ug DNA, went into the sorted-subset replicate PCRs. TCRdb's table, derived via immunoSEQ multiplex PCR, lists solely in-frame clones and lacks some. The repertoire consists of hundreds of thousands of clones, with roughly 95% occurring once and the leading ten covering approximately 0.11%. Concerning this clone itself: As yet, its antigen is unknown.

Terminally differentiated effector memory CD45RA+ cells were left out of the naive CD8 fraction, which was CD45RO-negative and positively selected for CCR7. The receptor comes from a woman younger than 45 in good health. Source material: naive CD8+ T cells sorted from blood. The chain joins TRBV7-2 to TRBJ1-4; the D is unclear. CDR3 coding DNA: TGTGCCAGCAGCTTATCTCCGGACGGTTTGTTTTTT. It translates to CASSLSPDGLFF.